This entry lists 23 T cell receptor beta chains sequenced from one sample in a study of blood T cell repertoires in COVID-19 (dated by TCRdb to the early 2020s). The receptor library was made with the immunoSEQ multiplex PCR assay. This is the immuneACCESS table as TCRdb keeps it, with only in-frame sequences that have V and J called. A part of the clones is gone; compared with another copy, unresolved V genes explain less than half, and the rest is unexplained. The sample profile shows about 280,000 clones; approximately 86% of them were found once. The ten largest clones represent 9% to 9.5% of the sample. The sequenced sample was peripheral blood. These receptors all come from a man between 18 and 29 years old with active or convalescent COVID-19.

The rearrangement joins TRBV6-5 to TRBJ2-7; 9 positions match TRBD1. Germline V gene lookup returns CDR1 MNHEY and CDR2 SVGAGI. The V and J ends lost 3 bases and 1 base, in that order; junction bases with no gene match: 4. There are 15 residues in the CDR3. In nucleotides, the CDR3 is TGTGCCAGCAGTTATGGGACAGGGCTTTCCTACGAGCAGTACTTC. Protein sequence: CASSYGTGLSYEQYF.

The sample holds one count of this clone. V gene TRBV5-1 combines with J gene TRBJ2-7; D perhaps matches TRBD2 (5 bases). Trimming stripped 3 bases from V and 7 bases from J, with 17 bases between. CDR1 and CDR2 from the germline V gene are SGHRS and YFSETQ. The length of the CDR3 is 14 residues. CDR3 amino acids: CASSSLELPGEQYF. Here the CDR3 DNA reads TGCGCCAGCAGCTCTTTGGAGCTCCCGGGGGAGCAGTACTTC.

The rearrangement links TRBV9 to TRBJ1-3; tentatively, D is TRBD1 (5 bases). V lost 3 bases and J lost 3, with 16 bases in between. Germline CDR1 reads SGDLS; CDR2 reads YYNGEE. CDR3 length: 16 amino acids. The CDR3 spells CASSAGGGEVGNTIYF. In nucleotides, the CDR3 is TGTGCCAGCAGCGCCGGGGGAGGGGAAGTTGGAAACACCATATATTTT.

The rearrangement links TRBV27 to TRBJ1-2; 8 bases align to TRBD1. Germline values: CDR1 MNHEY, CDR2 SMNVEV (reference sequence). This CDR3 comprises 12 residues. J gave up 4 bases and V 10 bases, and 5 bases lay outside the gene matches. Here the CDR3 DNA reads TGTGCCACCGGACAGGGAGGCTATGGCTACACCTTC. This sequence encodes CATGQGGYGYTF.

The rearrangement links TRBV5-1 to TRBJ1-1, with TRBD1 identical over 8 bases. CDR3 length equals 12 residues. V shed 8 bases and J 3 bases; nucleotides not matched to a gene: 3. Germline loops: CDR1 SGHRS, CDR2 YFSETQ. The CDR3 loop is CASTGGDTEAFF. The CDR3 region has the DNA TGCGCCAGTACAGGGGGGGACACTGAAGCTTTCTTT.

The sample holds a few counts of this clone. The chain has TRBV6-4 and TRBJ2-3, with 9 bases aligning to TRBD2. With 0 bases clipped from V and 5 bases from J, the junction kept 12 bases outside the gene matches. The CDR3 runs to 18 residues. Germline CDR1 reads MRHNA; CDR2 reads SNTAGT. The CDR3 sequence is CASSDSGGGGGARDTQYF. The DNA for the CDR3 is TGTGCCAGCAGTGACTCGGGAGGAGGCGGGGGGGCCAGAGATACGCAGTATTTT.

The V gene is TRBV5-4, the J gene TRBJ1-1; D not certain. Germline values: CDR1 SGHNT, CDR2 YYREEE (reference sequence). Trimming removed 0 bases from V and 7 bases from J, with 16 bases in between. This CDR3 is built from 15 residues. The CDR3: CASSLVGSRHLEAFF. CDR3 sequence (DNA): TGTGCCAGCAGCTTGGTGGGCAGTCGCCACCTTGAAGCTTTCTTT. The full variable domain, completed using reference TRBV5-4 and TRBJ1-1, is ETGVTQSPTHLIKTRGQQVTLRCSSQSGHNTVSWYQQALGQGPQFIFQYYREEENGRGNFPPRFSGLQFPNYSSELNVNALELDDSALYLCASSLVGSRHLEAFFGQGTRLTVV.

The chain has TRBV7-8 and TRBJ2-7; TRBD2 matches 10 bases. The CDR3 covers 16 residues. Trimming cost V 4 bases and J 2 bases; bases outside gene matches: 8. The germline gives CDR1 SGHVS, CDR2 FQNEAQ. The CDR3 reads CASSSILAGSAYEQYF. CDR3 in DNA: TGTGCCAGCAGCTCGATACTAGCGGGGTCCGCCTACGAGCAGTACTTC.

This clone was picked up one time. Other DNA sequences from this sample encode an identical CDR3 as well. This chain connects TRBV5-1 to TRBJ1-1; TRBD1 matches at 7 bases. The CDR3 is 14 amino acids. J was trimmed by 1 base and V by 4 bases; bases with no gene match: 4. Germline CDR1 SGHRS, CDR2 YFSETQ. The CDR3 here is CASSPGQTNTEAFF. The CDR3 nucleotides are TGCGCCAGCAGCCCGGGACAGACGAACACTGAAGCTTTCTTT.

In this sample, this clone turned up a few times. V and J are TRBV7-9 and TRBJ2-7, with no clear D. Trimming took 5 bases from V and 3 from J, leaving 11 bases between them. CDR1 and CDR2 (germline): SEHNR, FQNEAQ (reference sequence). This CDR3 region has 13 residues. For the CDR3, the DNA is TGTGCCAGCAGCAAGTCCCTGCGCTACGAGCAGTACTTC. Protein product: CASSKSLRYEQYF. Looking up the rest from reference TRBV7-9 and TRBJ2-7 gives the full variable domain: DTGVSQNPRHKITKRGQNVTFRCDPISEHNRLYWYRQTLGQGPEFLTYFQNEAQLEKSRLLSDRFSAERPKGSFSTLEIQRTEQGDSAMYLCASSKSLRYEQYFGPGTRLTVT.

This clone appeared once. V and J are TRBV29-1 and TRBJ2-1, with 15 positions matching TRBD2. Trimming cost V 8 bases and J 12 bases; bases outside gene matches: 5. CDR3 length equals 12 residues. Germline loops: CDR1 SQVTM, CDR2 ANQGSEA. CDR3 DNA sequence: TGCAGCTTGGGACTAGCGGGGGGAGGGCAGTTCTTC. Protein: CSLGLAGGGQFF.

The rearrangement links TRBV10-3 to TRBJ1-6, with 10 bases matching TRBD1. The CDR3 length is 16 residues. Trimming cost V 6 bases and J 6 bases; bases outside gene matches: 8. CDR1 and CDR2 from the germline V gene are ENHRY and SYGVKD. In DNA form, the CDR3 reads TGTGCCATCAGCGAAGTCCGGACAGGGGGTAATTCACCCCTCCACTTT. Protein: CAISEVRTGGNSPLHF.

This chain joins TRBV5-1 and TRBJ2-2; 9 bases align to TRBD2. V shed 4 bases and J 5 bases; nucleotides not matched to a gene: 6. This CDR3 region has 15 residues. The V gene's germline CDR1 is SGHRS and CDR2 YFSETQ. The CDR3 loop is CASSRPAGGTGELFF. In DNA form, the CDR3 reads TGCGCCAGCAGCAGGCCAGCGGGGGGAACCGGGGAGCTGTTTTTT.

The J gene is TRBJ2-7, the V gene TRBV6-4; D gene ambiguous. The CDR3 is made up of 15 amino acids. The V and J ends lost 3 bases and 0 bases respectively, with 12 bases between them. The germline CDR1 and CDR2 sequences are MRHNA and SNTAGT. The CDR3 protein is CASSEHSESSYEQYF. CDR3 DNA sequence: TGTGCCAGCAGTGAACACAGTGAGAGCTCCTACGAGCAGTACTTC.

This chain connects TRBV19 to TRBJ2-7; TRBD1 matches 7 bases. Germline values: CDR1 LNHDA, CDR2 SQIVND (reference sequence). J lost 4 bases, V lost 6 bases, and 15 bases had no gene match. The CDR3 is 16 residues long. The CDR3 nucleotides are TGTGCCAGTAGCGGAACTTCGACAGGGACCGCTTACGAGCAGTACTTC. It specifies CASSGTSTGTAYEQYF.

The V call is TRBV3-1 (or the pseudogene TRBV3-2), the J call TRBJ2-6, with D unclear. The CDR3 extends over 15 amino acids. Per germline, CDR1 LGHDT and CDR2 YNNKEL (reference sequence). The V end lost 0 bases, the J end lost 0 bases, and 3 bases lay between the germline ends. The CDR3 sequence: CASSQDYSGANVLTF. The CDR3 nucleotides are TGTGCCAGCAGCCAAGATTACTCTGGGGCCAACGTCCTGACTTTC.

This clone was seen a single time. This chain links TRBV11-3 with TRBJ1-5; a possible D gene is TRBD1 (5 bases). Germline lookup yields CDR1 SGHNT and CDR2 YENEEA. Trimming cost V 4 bases and J 2 bases, with 21 bases left between them. The CDR3 contains 18 residues. CDR3 sequence: CASSCIGGAPGGNQPQHF. CDR3 nucleotide sequence: TGTGCCAGCAGCTGTATAGGTGGGGCACCGGGGGGCAATCAGCCCCAGCATTTT.

This chain links TRBV4-1 with TRBJ1-5; D gene uncertain. This CDR3 contains 14 residues. Looked up from germline, CDR1 is MGHRA and CDR2 is YSYEKL. V lost 5 bases and J 3 bases, leaving 11 bases between the germline ends. CDR3 sequence reads: CASSYAGLNQPQHF. The DNA for the CDR3 is TGCGCCAGCAGCTATGCGGGTCTCAATCAGCCCCAGCATTTT.

The V and J genes are TRBV4-1 and TRBJ1-1; D gene ambiguous. In germline, CDR1 is MGHRA, CDR2 YSYEKL. Deletions cut 8 bases from V and 6 bases from J, with 22 bases between. The CDR3 length is 15 residues. The CDR3 DNA follows: TGCGCCAGCTGTTGTGCGAGACTAGGAAGGGCTGAAGCTTTCTTT. It yields the protein CASCCARLGRAEAFF.

The chain uses TRBV7-2 and TRBJ2-7, with D perhaps matching TRBD2 (5 bases). The length of the CDR3 is 18 residues. CDR1 and CDR2 from the germline V gene are SGHTA and FQGNSA. V was trimmed by 1 base and J by 5 bases, leaving 24 bases between them. Here the CDR3 reads CASSLGLVVAWTLDEQYF. The CDR3 bases are TGTGCCAGCAGCTTAGGTCTCGTGGTGGCCTGGACTTTGGACGAGCAGTACTTC.

The rearrangement uses TRBV19 and TRBJ1-6, with D unclear. The CDR3 is 15 amino acids. CDR1 is LNHDA and CDR2 is SQIVND in the germline V gene (reference sequence). Trimming shortened V by 1 base and J by 7 bases, and 11 bases separated the two germline ends. This chain's CDR3 is CASSIGLGLNSPLHF. DNA of the CDR3: TGTGCCAGTAGTATAGGTCTGGGCCTGAATTCACCCCTCCACTTT. Drawing the rest from reference TRBV19 and TRBJ1-6, the complete variable domain is DGGITQSPKYLFRKEGQNVTLSCEQNLNHDAMYWYRQDPGQGLRLIYYSQIVNDFQKGDIAEGYSVSREKKESFPLTVTSAQKNPTAFYLCASSIGLGLNSPLHFGNGTRLTVT.

V is TRBV6-5 and J is TRBJ2-3; D possibly corresponds to TRBD2 (5 bases). This CDR3 has 15 residues. The ends were cut back, 5 bases at V and 0 bases at J, with 12 bases in the middle. The germline CDR1 and CDR2 sequences are MNHEY and SVGAGI. The DNA for the CDR3 is TGTGCCAGCAGTCCACGGACTCGGAGCACAGATACGCAGTATTTT. Translating gives CASSPRTRSTDTQYF.

The chain combines TRBV14 with TRBJ1-6, with D perhaps TRBD1 (5 bases). The germline gives CDR1 SGHDN, CDR2 FVKESK. The CDR3 totals 12 residues. V was shortened by 1 base and J by 13 bases, with 8 bases between the two germline ends. The CDR3 sequence: CASSQAGGPLHF. The CDR3 DNA is TGTGCCAGCAGCCAAGCGGGGGGGCCCCTCCACTTT.